The 12 T cell receptor beta chains presented below share a single source sample, sequenced in a study of T-cell reconstitution after alpha-beta-depleted transplantation in children. A TCRbeta library incorporating unique molecular identifiers was prepared. TCRdb passed the PCR reads through MiXCR, listing each CDR3 protein once. The sample consists of around 300,000 distinct CDR3 sequences, roughly 21% of them appearing once. The sequences come from PBMCs, mostly from graft donor cells, collected 180 days after TCRalphabeta/CD19-depleted stem cell transplant. These receptor sequences come from a male patient aged 10-17 years who had a stem cell transplant for acute lymphoblastic leukemia, so the T cells may come from the graft donor.

The chain employs TRBV7-9 and TRBJ2-3; possibly TRBD2 for D (6 bases). The length of the CDR3 is 13 residues. CDR1 SEHNR and CDR2 FQNEAQ come from the germline V gene (reference sequence). Trimming left V 7 bases short and J 14 bases short, with 22 bases between. This chain's CDR3 is CASTEVAVSSGYF. In DNA, the CDR3 is TGTGCCAGCACTGAGGTAGCGGTCTCATCGGGGTATTTT.

V is TRBV20-1 and J is TRBJ1-1; no reliable D call. With 4 bases removed from V and 1 base from J, the gap between germline ends came to 13 bases. This CDR3 has 14 amino acids. The germline CDR1 and CDR2 sequences are DFQATT and SNEGSKA (reference sequence). DNA of the CDR3: TGCAGTGCTACCTTCATTACACGGAACACTGAAGCTTTCTTT. Translating it yields CSATFITRNTEAFF.

The genes are TRBV11-2 and TRBJ1-3; no clear D gene. Trimming left V 8 bases short and J 3 bases short, with 23 bases between. Germline-derived CDR1 and CDR2 are SGHAT and FQNNGV. This CDR3 comprises 17 residues. The CDR3 spells CASCLTRPGRFGNTIYF. The DNA of the CDR3 is TGTGCCAGCTGCCTAACACGACCCGGTCGGTTTGGAAACACCATATATTTT.

V is TRBV27 and J is TRBJ1-4; 7 bases match TRBD1. V shed 6 bases, J shed 7 bases, and the junction held 11 bases outside the gene matches. The CDR3 is 15 amino acids. CDR1 and CDR2 from the germline V gene are MNHEY and SMNVEV (reference sequence). The CDR3 here is CASSPTGADGEKLFF. In nucleotides, the CDR3 is TGTGCCAGCAGCCCAACAGGGGCGGATGGTGAAAAACTGTTTTTT.

This clonotype was counted ten times or more. V gene TRBV7-3 combines with J gene TRBJ2-1; 8 nucleotides match TRBD2. V shed 6 bases, J shed 0 bases, and the junction held 4 bases outside the gene matches. CDR3 size: 15 residues. CDR1 SGHTA and CDR2 FQGTGA come from the germline V gene. CDR3 in amino acids: CASSPTSGSYNEQFF. CDR3 in DNA: TGTGCCAGCAGTCCAACTAGCGGCTCCTACAATGAGCAGTTCTTC.

A few counts support this clonotype. The chain couples TRBV12-3 or TRBV12-4 to TRBJ2-7; perhaps TRBD1 as D (6 bases). This CDR3 has 15 amino acids. Trimming removed 6 bases at V and 0 bases at J, with 15 bases between. The CDR3 loop is CASRPSGVSSYEQYF. For the CDR3, the DNA is TGTGCCAGCAGGCCATCAGGGGTCAGCTCCTACGAGCAGTACTTC.

This clonotype appeared a few times. J is TRBJ1-1 and V is TRBV5-1, with D possibly matching TRBD1 (6 bases). V lost 5 bases to trimming and J lost 7 bases, with 18 bases between them. Per the germline V gene, CDR1 is SGHRS and CDR2 is YFSETQ. The CDR3 loop spans 14 amino acids. The CDR3 DNA follows: TGCGCCAGCAGAAAGTCCAGGGGTCTGGGTGAAGCTTTCTTT. It codes for CASRKSRGLGEAFF.

The chain recombines TRBV5-1 with TRBJ1-5; 11 nucleotides agree with TRBD1. This CDR3 is 19 amino acids long. The trim removed 1 base at V and 1 base at J, leaving 10 bases unmatched. Germline V gives CDR1 SGHRS, CDR2 YFSETQ. CDR3 DNA: TGCGCCAGCAGCTTGCGCCCGGGACAGGGGGATAGGAGCAATCAGCCCCAGCATTTT. This sequence encodes CASSLRPGQGDRSNQPQHF.

This chain uses TRBV7-9 with TRBJ1-2, with 7 bases identical to TRBD1. Trimming cost V 5 bases and J 4 bases; bases outside gene matches: 10. CDR3 size: 15 residues. Germline V gene lookup returns CDR1 SEHNR and CDR2 FQNEAQ (reference sequence). The CDR3 DNA is TGTGCCAGCAGCCCCCCGACAGGGCGAGGCTATGGCTACACCTTC. It specifies CASSPPTGRGYGYTF.

The rearrangement joins TRBV7-6 to TRBJ2-1, with 14 bases lining up with TRBD2. This CDR3 is built from 24 residues. Germline V gives CDR1 SGHVS, CDR2 FNYEAQ. Trimming removed 7 bases from V and 3 bases from J; junction bases left unmatched: 29. The CDR3 DNA sequence: TGTGCCAGCATAAGAGGGACACAGGTTGGGACCGGGACTAGCGGGAGTCTATGCTACAATGAGCAGTTCTTC. It specifies CASIRGTQVGTGTSGSLCYNEQFF.

This clonotype has more than one count but fewer than ten. The chain has TRBV3-1 and TRBJ1-1, with D unresolved. The CDR3 has 12 amino acids. From germline, CDR1 is LGHDT and CDR2 YNNKEL (reference sequence). V gave up 4 bases and J gave up 10 bases, with 13 bases separating them. The CDR3 region is CASSLTETRAFF. The CDR3 DNA follows: TGTGCCAGCAGCCTAACCGAAACACGAGCTTTCTTT.

V gene TRBV24-1 combines with J gene TRBJ2-2; unclear D gene. Germline V gene lookup returns CDR1 KGHDR and CDR2 SFDVKD. V lost 4 bases to trimming and J lost 4 bases, with 12 bases between them. The CDR3 has 15 residues. CDR3 nucleotide sequence: TGTGCCACCAGTGACTCCGGGTCAGCCACCGGGGAGCTGTTTTTT. Its translation is CATSDSGSATGELFF.